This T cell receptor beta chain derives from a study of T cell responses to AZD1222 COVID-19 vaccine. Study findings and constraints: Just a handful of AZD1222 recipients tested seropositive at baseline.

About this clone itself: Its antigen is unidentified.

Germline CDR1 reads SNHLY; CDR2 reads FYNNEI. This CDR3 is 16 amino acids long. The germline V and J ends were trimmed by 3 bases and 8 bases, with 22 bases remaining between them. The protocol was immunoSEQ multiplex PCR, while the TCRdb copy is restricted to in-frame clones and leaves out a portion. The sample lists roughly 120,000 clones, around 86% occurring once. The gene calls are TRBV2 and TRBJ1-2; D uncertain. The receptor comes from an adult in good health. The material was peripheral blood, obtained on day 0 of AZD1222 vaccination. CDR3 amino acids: CASSESPKATTIGYTF. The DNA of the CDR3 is TGTGCCAGCAGTGAGTCTCCGAAGGCTACAACTATCGGCTACACCTTC.